This TCR beta chain was identified during a study of blood T cell repertoires in COVID-19. Turning to the study itself: T cells, B-cell-depleted T cells, or PBMCs supplied cDNA or gDNA.

CDR3 length: 18 amino acids. J lost 1 base, V lost 0 bases, and 10 bases had no gene match. Germline V gene data show CDR1 as SGHKS and CDR2 as YYEKEE (reference sequence). This study enrolled people aged roughly 18 to 90 from about two dozen US geographic areas. The repertoire was sequenced with immunoSEQ multiplex PCR; TCRdb's copy has only in-frame clones and lacks some. The data show about 430,000 clones, more than 70% seen once. This chain uses TRBV5-5 with TRBJ2-5; TRBD2 matches at 9 bases. The sequence was collected from a woman aged 18-29 years who had been exposed to COVID-19. The sequenced material came from PBMCs or T cells enriched from blood (not recorded which). CDR3: CASSLGGSGRFPQETQYF. DNA for the CDR3: TGTGCCAGCAGCTTGGGGGGTAGCGGGAGATTCCCCCAAGAGACCCAGTACTTC.